The source of this T cell receptor (beta chain) is a study of shared clonotypes between healthy human individuals. On the study more broadly: Donors had three CD4 naive, three CD4 memory, two CD8 naive and one CD8 memory plate apiece.

Method: immunoSEQ multiplex PCR; TCRdb's copy keeps in-frame clones and lacks some. The sample gives fewer than 1.6 million clones, 98% to 99% of which show up once; 0.36% is in the top ten. The CDR3 is 13 residues long. V shed 7 bases, J shed 4 bases, and the junction held 5 bases outside the gene matches. Germline V gene sequence: CDR1 ENHRY, CDR2 SYGVKD. This clone has only one observation. Antigen: not known. Broader study findings: Non-shared clonotypes displayed generation probabilities falling below those of clonotypes present in all four donors. In several donors, around 5.5% of naive CD4 clonotypes appeared in common.

Donors were Caucasian adults residing in Nashville, Tennessee, USA. The specimen was naive CD4+ T cells sorted from blood. This sample's subset: CD45RA+ positively selected. This clonotype was sampled from a young man in good health. The gene calls are TRBV10-3 and TRBJ1-2; 8 nucleotides line up with TRBD1. Here the CDR3 reads CAINQGATYGYTF. The CDR3 region has the DNA TGTGCCATCAATCAGGGGGCGACCTATGGCTACACCTTC.